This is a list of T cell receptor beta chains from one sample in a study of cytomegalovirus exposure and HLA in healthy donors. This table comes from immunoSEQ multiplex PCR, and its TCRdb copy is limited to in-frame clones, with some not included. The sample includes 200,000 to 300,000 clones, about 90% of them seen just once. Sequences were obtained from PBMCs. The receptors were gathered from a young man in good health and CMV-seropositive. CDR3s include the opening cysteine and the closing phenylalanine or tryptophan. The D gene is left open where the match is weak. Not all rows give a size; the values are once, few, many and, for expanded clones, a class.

CDR3 protein: CASRLVLRVRQYF; CDR3 DNA: TGTGCAAGTCGCTTAGTTTTGCGGGTTCGACAGTACTTC; D gene: NA; V gene: TRBV12-2; clone size: NA; J gene: TRBJ2-7
CDR3 protein: CASSDRRNTEAFF; CDR3 DNA: TGTGCCAGCAGTGACAGGAGAAACACTGAAGCTTTCTTT; D gene: NA; V gene: TRBV6-4; clone size: NA; J gene: TRBJ1-1
CDR3 protein: CASNAREDSEQFF; CDR3 DNA: TGTGCCAGCAATGCTAGAGAGGACAGTGAGCAGTTCTTC; D gene: NA; V gene: TRBV2; clone size: NA; J gene: TRBJ2-1
CDR3 protein: CASSRTGGHTEAFF; CDR3 DNA: TGCGCCAGCAGCCGGACAGGGGGCCACACTGAAGCTTTCTTT; D gene: TRBD1; V gene: TRBV4-1; clone size: NA; J gene: TRBJ1-1
CDR3 protein: CSAIRGHEQYF; CDR3 DNA: TGCAGTGCGATCAGGGGGCACGAGCAGTACTTC; D gene: TRBD1; V gene: TRBV20-1; clone size: NA; J gene: TRBJ2-7
CDR3 protein: CASSEFPSGISNQPQHF; CDR3 DNA: TGTGCCAGCAGTGAATTTCCTTCCGGAATAAGCAATCAGCCCCAGCATTTT; D gene: NA; V gene: TRBV6-1; clone size: NA; J gene: TRBJ1-5
CDR3 protein: CASSIWTGGRYEQYF; CDR3 DNA: TGTGCCAGTAGTATATGGACAGGGGGTCGCTACGAGCAGTACTTC; D gene: TRBD1; V gene: TRBV19; clone size: NA; J gene: TRBJ2-7
CDR3 protein: CASSLTPTTNEKLFF; CDR3 DNA: TGTGCCAGCAGTTTGACTCCAACAACTAATGAAAAACTGTTTTTT; D gene: NA; V gene: TRBV6-6; clone size: NA; J gene: TRBJ1-4
CDR3 protein: CASSQDTITSYEQYF; CDR3 DNA: TGTGCCAGCAGCCAAGATACCATTACGTCCTACGAGCAGTACTTC; D gene: NA; V gene: TRBV14; clone size: NA; J gene: TRBJ2-7
CDR3 protein: CASRDSDRAGANVLTF; CDR3 DNA: TGTGCCAGCAGAGATAGCGACAGGGCTGGGGCCAACGTCCTGACTTTC; D gene: TRBD1; V gene: TRBV7-2; clone size: NA; J gene: TRBJ2-6
CDR3 protein: CASRLGSIYEQYF; CDR3 DNA: TGTGCCAGCAGGCTCGGCTCGATTTACGAGCAGTACTTC; D gene: NA; V gene: TRBV6-6; clone size: NA; J gene: TRBJ2-7
CDR3 protein: CASSSQTWSEPQHF; CDR3 DNA: TGTGCCAGCAGTTCCCAGACTTGGTCGGAGCCCCAGCATTTT; D gene: NA; V gene: TRBV28; clone size: NA; J gene: TRBJ1-5
CDR3 protein: CASSSSREGLRTGELFF; CDR3 DNA: TGTGCCAGCAGTTCTAGTCGGGAGGGTTTAAGGACCGGGGAGCTGTTTTTT; D gene: TRBD2; V gene: TRBV27; clone size: once; J gene: TRBJ2-2
CDR3 protein: CASSPGRGDYGYTF; CDR3 DNA: TGTGCCAGCAGCCCGGGGAGGGGGGACTATGGCTACACCTTC; D gene: NA; V gene: TRBV6-6; clone size: NA; J gene: TRBJ1-2
CDR3 protein: CASSPRTIYEQYF; CDR3 DNA: TGTGCCAGCAGTCCCCGCACCATCTACGAGCAGTACTTC; D gene: NA; V gene: TRBV27; clone size: NA; J gene: TRBJ2-7
CDR3 protein: CASSLGTSGDF; CDR3 DNA: TGTGCCAGCAGCTTGGGGACTAGCGGGGATTTT; D gene: TRBD2; V gene: TRBV7-8; clone size: NA; J gene: TRBJ2-2
CDR3 protein: CAISEFKQDEDGYTF; CDR3 DNA: TGTGCCATCAGTGAGTTCAAACAGGATGAGGACGGCTACACCTTC; D gene: NA; V gene: TRBV10-3; clone size: NA; J gene: TRBJ1-2
CDR3 protein: CASSVGGYTSSYEQYF; CDR3 DNA: TGTGCCAGCAGCGTAGGGGGATATACGAGCTCCTACGAGCAGTACTTC; D gene: NA; V gene: TRBV9; clone size: NA; J gene: TRBJ2-7
CDR3 protein: CATSRESGGTYEQYF; CDR3 DNA: TGTGCCACCAGCAGAGAGTCAGGGGGCACCTACGAGCAGTACTTC; D gene: TRBD1; V gene: TRBV15; clone size: NA; J gene: TRBJ2-7
CDR3 protein: CASSADLNTEAFF; CDR3 DNA: TGTGCCAGCTCTGCGGACCTGAACACTGAAGCTTTCTTT; D gene: NA; V gene: TRBV18; clone size: NA; J gene: TRBJ1-1
CDR3 protein: CASGNEGSDTQYF; CDR3 DNA: TGCGCCAGCGGAAACGAGGGGTCAGATACGCAGTATTTT; D gene: NA; V gene: TRBV5-1; clone size: NA; J gene: TRBJ2-3
CDR3 protein: CASSSLLTGVYEQYF; CDR3 DNA: TGTGCCAGCAGCTCCCTACTGACAGGAGTCTACGAGCAGTACTTC; D gene: NA; V gene: TRBV5-6; clone size: NA; J gene: TRBJ2-7
CDR3 protein: CASSATPFNEQFF; CDR3 DNA: TGTGCCAGCAGCGCAACCCCCTTTAATGAGCAGTTCTTC; D gene: NA; V gene: TRBV6-5; clone size: NA; J gene: TRBJ2-1
CDR3 protein: CASSNGGITETQYF; CDR3 DNA: TGTGCCAGTAGCAATGGCGGGATAACTGAGACCCAGTACTTC; D gene: NA; V gene: TRBV19; clone size: NA; J gene: TRBJ2-5
CDR3 protein: CASSENVPSGSPDTQYF; CDR3 DNA: TGTGCCAGCAGTGAAAACGTTCCCAGCGGGAGCCCAGATACGCAGTATTTT; D gene: TRBD2; V gene: TRBV27; clone size: NA; J gene: TRBJ2-3
CDR3 protein: CASSSAPHATGYNQPQHF; CDR3 DNA: TGTGCCAGCAGCTCGGCACCCCATGCAACGGGTTACAATCAGCCCCAGCATTTT; D gene: NA; V gene: TRBV5-6; clone size: NA; J gene: TRBJ1-5
CDR3 protein: CASSSTDREDTEAFF; CDR3 DNA: TGTGCCAGCAGCTCTACGGACAGGGAGGACACTGAAGCTTTCTTT; D gene: TRBD1; V gene: TRBV2; clone size: NA; J gene: TRBJ1-1
CDR3 protein: CASSLGKTTFSYNEQFF; CDR3 DNA: TGTGCCAGCAGCTTAGGGAAGACTACTTTCTCCTACAATGAGCAGTTCTTC; D gene: NA; V gene: TRBV7-2; clone size: NA; J gene: TRBJ2-1
CDR3 protein: CASSAPKNTGELFF; CDR3 DNA: TGTGCCAGCAGCGCCCCGAAGAACACCGGGGAGCTGTTTTTT; D gene: NA; V gene: TRBV9; clone size: NA; J gene: TRBJ2-2
CDR3 protein: CASSFGRSANGYTF; CDR3 DNA: TGTGCCAGCAGCTTTGGAAGATCCGCCAATGGCTACACCTTC; D gene: NA; V gene: TRBV7-2; clone size: NA; J gene: TRBJ1-2
CDR3 protein: CASSPQTGGTNYGYTF; CDR3 DNA: TGCGCCAGCAGCCCGCAGACAGGGGGAACTAACTATGGCTACACCTTC; D gene: TRBD1; V gene: TRBV5-1; clone size: NA; J gene: TRBJ1-2
CDR3 protein: CASSPWRTDTQYF; CDR3 DNA: TGTGCCAGCAGCCCTTGGCGCACAGATACGCAGTATTTT; D gene: NA; V gene: TRBV25-1; clone size: NA; J gene: TRBJ2-3
CDR3 protein: CASSKREIQETQYF; CDR3 DNA: TGTGCCAGCAGCAAGAGGGAGATCCAAGAGACCCAGTACTTC; D gene: NA; V gene: TRBV13; clone size: NA; J gene: TRBJ2-5
CDR3 protein: CASSIWGKGVSNQPQHF; CDR3 DNA: TGTGCCAGTAGTATTTGGGGGAAGGGGGTGAGCAATCAGCCCCAGCATTTT; D gene: NA; V gene: TRBV19; clone size: NA; J gene: TRBJ1-5
CDR3 protein: CASSARQGSNQPQHF; CDR3 DNA: TGTGCCAGCAGTGCCCGACAGGGTAGCAATCAGCCCCAGCATTTT; D gene: TRBD1; V gene: TRBV27; clone size: NA; J gene: TRBJ1-5
CDR3 protein: CASSLERGRYNEQFF; CDR3 DNA: TGTGCCAGCTCCCTCGAGAGGGGTCGCTACAATGAGCAGTTCTTC; D gene: NA; V gene: TRBV18; clone size: once; J gene: TRBJ2-1
CDR3 protein: CASSLTGPSGNTIYF; CDR3 DNA: TGTGCCAGCAGCCTGACAGGACCCTCTGGAAACACCATATATTTT; D gene: NA; V gene: TRBV6-5; clone size: NA; J gene: TRBJ1-3
CDR3 protein: CASSTGLAAVEQYF; CDR3 DNA: TGCGCCAGCAGCACCGGACTAGCGGCTGTCGAGCAGTACTTC; D gene: TRBD2; V gene: TRBV5-1; clone size: NA; J gene: TRBJ2-7
CDR3 protein: CAWQRGAGTGELFF; CDR3 DNA: TGTGCCTGGCAGAGGGGCGCCGGAACCGGGGAGCTGTTTTTT; D gene: NA; V gene: TRBV30; clone size: NA; J gene: TRBJ2-2
CDR3 protein: CASSRQGAGTGELFF; CDR3 DNA: TGTGCCAGCAGTCGACAGGGGGCCGGCACCGGGGAGCTGTTTTTT; D gene: TRBD1; V gene: TRBV7-2; clone size: NA; J gene: TRBJ2-2
CDR3 protein: CASSLGGNYGYTF; CDR3 DNA: TGTGCCAGCAGCTTAGGGGGGAACTATGGCTACACCTTC; D gene: NA; V gene: TRBV7-9; clone size: NA; J gene: TRBJ1-2
CDR3 protein: CASSGGGGEAFF; CDR3 DNA: TGTGCCAGCTCAGGAGGGGGTGGTGAAGCTTTCTTT; D gene: NA; V gene: TRBV18; clone size: few; J gene: TRBJ1-1
CDR3 protein: CSVEDPGRAEQYF; CDR3 DNA: TGCAGCGTTGAAGATCCCGGCAGGGCCGAGCAGTACTTC; D gene: NA; V gene: TRBV29-1; clone size: NA; J gene: TRBJ2-7
CDR3 protein: CASRGTSGQGLYF; CDR3 DNA: TGTGCCAGCAGGGGGACTAGCGGGCAGGGACTGTATTTT; D gene: TRBD2; V gene: TRBV6-1; clone size: NA; J gene: TRBJ2-3
CDR3 protein: CASSLVGRAEAFF; CDR3 DNA: TGTGCCAGCAGCTTAGTGGGAAGGGCTGAAGCTTTCTTT; D gene: NA; V gene: TRBV11-2; clone size: NA; J gene: TRBJ1-1
CDR3 protein: CASSQVRGSRGFETQYF; CDR3 DNA: TGTGCCAGCAGCCAAGTTCGCGGGAGTCGCGGTTTTGAGACCCAGTACTTC; D gene: TRBD2; V gene: TRBV4-2; clone size: NA; J gene: TRBJ2-5
CDR3 protein: CASSFRGSGNTIYF; CDR3 DNA: TGTGCCAGCAGTTTCCGCGGCTCTGGAAACACCATATATTTT; D gene: NA; V gene: TRBV28; clone size: NA; J gene: TRBJ1-3
CDR3 protein: CASSSPGQGVGELFF; CDR3 DNA: TGTGCCAGCAGTTCCCCGGGACAGGGGGTCGGGGAGCTGTTTTTT; D gene: TRBD1; V gene: TRBV28; clone size: NA; J gene: TRBJ2-2
CDR3 protein: CASSLGTSSYNEQFF; CDR3 DNA: TGTGCCAGCAGTTTAGGTACCAGCTCCTACAATGAGCAGTTCTTC; D gene: NA; V gene: TRBV27; clone size: once; J gene: TRBJ2-1
CDR3 protein: CSARERSRQFF; CDR3 DNA: TGCAGTGCTAGAGAACGGTCTAGGCAGTTCTTC; D gene: NA; V gene: TRBV20-1; clone size: NA; J gene: TRBJ2-1
CDR3 protein: CASTAETDTQYF; CDR3 DNA: TGTGCCAGCACCGCCGAAACAGATACGCAGTATTTT; D gene: NA; V gene: TRBV6-5; clone size: NA; J gene: TRBJ2-3
CDR3 protein: CASSEGQSNEKLFF; CDR3 DNA: TGTGCCAGCAGTGAAGGACAGTCTAATGAAAAACTGTTTTTT; D gene: NA; V gene: TRBV2; clone size: NA; J gene: TRBJ1-4
CDR3 protein: CASSTTGVGTEAFF; CDR3 DNA: TGTGCCAGCAGCACGACAGGGGTTGGGACTGAAGCTTTCTTT; D gene: TRBD1; V gene: TRBV7-8; clone size: NA; J gene: TRBJ1-1
CDR3 protein: CASSPRTGAYEQYF; CDR3 DNA: TGTGCCAGCAGCCCTAGGACAGGCGCCTACGAGCAGTACTTC; D gene: TRBD1; V gene: TRBV7-2; clone size: NA; J gene: TRBJ2-7
CDR3 protein: CASSLAGGRTGELFF; CDR3 DNA: TGTGCCAGCAGCTTAGCGGGAGGGCGGACCGGGGAGCTGTTTTTT; D gene: TRBD2; V gene: TRBV7-9; clone size: NA; J gene: TRBJ2-2
CDR3 protein: CASSLSGLRVQPQHF; CDR3 DNA: TGTGCCAGCAGCTTATCTGGTTTACGGGTGCAGCCCCAGCATTTT; D gene: NA; V gene: TRBV7-2; clone size: NA; J gene: TRBJ1-5
CDR3 protein: CASSIMTGVNTEAFF; CDR3 DNA: TGTGCCAGTAGTATTATGACGGGGGTGAACACTGAAGCTTTCTTT; D gene: NA; V gene: TRBV19; clone size: NA; J gene: TRBJ1-1
CDR3 protein: CASSTALAGSPNEQFF; CDR3 DNA: TGCGCCAGCAGCACCGCACTAGCGGGAAGTCCCAATGAGCAGTTCTTC; D gene: TRBD2; V gene: TRBV5-1; clone size: NA; J gene: TRBJ2-1
CDR3 protein: CAWNTQGPGNTIYF; CDR3 DNA: TGTGCCTGGAACACACAGGGACCTGGAAACACCATATATTTT; D gene: NA; V gene: TRBV30; clone size: NA; J gene: TRBJ1-3
CDR3 protein: CSVTGTPSTEAFF; CDR3 DNA: TGCAGCGTTACCGGGACCCCCTCCACTGAAGCTTTCTTT; D gene: NA; V gene: TRBV29-1; clone size: NA; J gene: TRBJ1-1